The present T cell receptor beta chain was sequenced within a study of blood T cell repertoires in COVID-19. Turning to the study itself: From the United States, Italy and Spain came samples of acute and convalescent COVID-19. PBMCs, B-cell-depleted T cells, or T cells were the source of the cDNA or gDNA that made up the material.

The J segment lost 2 bases and the V segment lost 5 bases, leaving 4 bases of the junction unmatched. Germline loops: CDR1 SQVTM, CDR2 ANQGSEA. There are 13 residues in the CDR3. Per the study methods: Nucleated cell number was recorded as an estimate derived from reference gene primer amplification. The method was immunoSEQ multiplex PCR; TCRdb's version includes in-frame clones alone and lacks a portion of them. For V, J and clone size, that table is used; D and trimming come from the DNA. This sample has under 300,000 clones; 90% occur once, and the top ten carry 3.7%. The TCR originated in a woman between 40 and 55 years old with acute or convalescent COVID-19. This chain links TRBV29-1 with TRBJ1-2; 8 bases align to TRBD1. Sequenced: peripheral blood. CDR3 sequence: CSVFGQGNYGYTF. CDR3 DNA sequence: TGCAGCGTTTTCGGACAGGGCAACTATGGCTACACCTTC.